This T cell receptor (beta chain) originates from a study of OX40 agonist ivuxolimab in advanced cancers. Generated by immunoSEQ multiplex PCR, the TCRdb table keeps only in-frame clones and is missing some. This sample has under 75,000 clones, with 86% found just once. Germline assignment: CDR1 LGHNA and CDR2 YSLEER. The length of the CDR3 is 15 residues. Unmatched junction bases numbered 3, after V lost 0 bases and J lost 5 bases. The TCR comes from an adult with an advanced solid tumor such as melanoma, head and neck, liver or kidney cancer. The chain is built from TRBV4-3 and TRBJ1-5; 8 positions agree with TRBD1. This material consisted of CD4+ or CD8+ T cells sorted from blood, taken in a trial of the OX40 agonist ivuxolimab. CDR3 amino acids: CASSQDGTGDQPQHF. CDR3 in DNA: TGCGCCAGCAGCCAAGATGGGACAGGCGATCAGCCCCAGCATTTT.